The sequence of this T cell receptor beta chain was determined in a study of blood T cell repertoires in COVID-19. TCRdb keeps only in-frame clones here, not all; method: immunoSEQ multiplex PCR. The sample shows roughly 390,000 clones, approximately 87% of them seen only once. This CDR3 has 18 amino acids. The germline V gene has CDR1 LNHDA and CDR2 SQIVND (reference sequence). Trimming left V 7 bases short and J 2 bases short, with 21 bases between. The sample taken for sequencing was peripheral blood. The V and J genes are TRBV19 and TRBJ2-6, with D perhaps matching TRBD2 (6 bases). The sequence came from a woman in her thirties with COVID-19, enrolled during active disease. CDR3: CASTPRGKVVPGANVLTF. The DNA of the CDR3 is TGTGCCAGTACCCCGCGCGGGAAAGTAGTCCCTGGGGCCAACGTCCTGACTTTC.